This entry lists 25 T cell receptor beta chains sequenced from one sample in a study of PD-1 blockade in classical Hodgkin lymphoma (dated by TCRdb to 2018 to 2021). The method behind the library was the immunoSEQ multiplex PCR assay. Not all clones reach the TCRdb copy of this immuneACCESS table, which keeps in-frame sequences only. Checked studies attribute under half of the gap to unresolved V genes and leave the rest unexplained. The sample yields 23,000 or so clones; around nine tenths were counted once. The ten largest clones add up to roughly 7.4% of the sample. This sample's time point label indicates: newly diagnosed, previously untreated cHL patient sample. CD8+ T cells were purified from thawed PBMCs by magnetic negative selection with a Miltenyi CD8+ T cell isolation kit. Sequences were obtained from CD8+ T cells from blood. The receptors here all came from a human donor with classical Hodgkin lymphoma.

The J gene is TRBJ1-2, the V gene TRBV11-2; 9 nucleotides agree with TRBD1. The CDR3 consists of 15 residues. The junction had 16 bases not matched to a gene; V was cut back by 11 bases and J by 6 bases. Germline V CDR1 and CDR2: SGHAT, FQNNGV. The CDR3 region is CAGGGARDRADGYTF. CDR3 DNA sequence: TGTGCCGGAGGGGGTGCCCGGGACAGGGCTGATGGCTACACCTTC. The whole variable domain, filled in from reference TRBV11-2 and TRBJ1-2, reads EAGVAQSPRYKIIEKRQSVAFWCNPISGHATLYWYQQILGQGPKLLIQFQNNGVVDDSQLPKDRFSAERLKGVDSTLKIQPAKLEDSAVYLCAGGGARDRADGYTFGSGTRLTVV.

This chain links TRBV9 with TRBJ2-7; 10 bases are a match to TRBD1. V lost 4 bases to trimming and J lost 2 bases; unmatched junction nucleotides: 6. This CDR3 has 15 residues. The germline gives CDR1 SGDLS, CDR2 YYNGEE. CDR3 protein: CASSTRGTGAYEQYF. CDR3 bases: TGTGCCAGCAGCACAAGGGGGACAGGGGCCTACGAGCAGTACTTC.

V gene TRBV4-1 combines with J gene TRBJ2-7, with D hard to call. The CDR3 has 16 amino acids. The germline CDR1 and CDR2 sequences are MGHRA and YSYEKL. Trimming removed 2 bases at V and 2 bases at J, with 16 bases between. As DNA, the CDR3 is TGCGCCAGCAGCCAAAATAGGGTGGGCGCCACCTACGAGCAGTACTTC. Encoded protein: CASSQNRVGATYEQYF.

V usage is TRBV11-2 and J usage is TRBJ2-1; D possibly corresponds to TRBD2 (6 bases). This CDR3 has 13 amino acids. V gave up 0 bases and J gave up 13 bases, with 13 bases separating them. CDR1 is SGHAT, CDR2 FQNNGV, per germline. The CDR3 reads CASSLDWGEQQFF. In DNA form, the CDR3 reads TGTGCCAGCAGCTTAGATTGGGGGGAGCAACAGTTCTTC.

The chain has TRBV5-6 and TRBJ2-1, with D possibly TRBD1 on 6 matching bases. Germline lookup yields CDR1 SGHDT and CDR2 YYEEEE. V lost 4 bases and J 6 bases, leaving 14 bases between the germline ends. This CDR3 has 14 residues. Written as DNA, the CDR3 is TGTGCCAGCAGCCAAAGCGACAGGCCCAATGAGCAGTTCTTC. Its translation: CASSQSDRPNEQFF.

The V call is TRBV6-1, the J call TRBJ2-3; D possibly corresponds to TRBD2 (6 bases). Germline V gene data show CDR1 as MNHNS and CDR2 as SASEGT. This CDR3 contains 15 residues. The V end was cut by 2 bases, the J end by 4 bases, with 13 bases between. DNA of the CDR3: TGTGCCAGCAGTGAAACGGAGGGTAGCGCAGATACGCAGTATTTT. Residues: CASSETEGSADTQYF.

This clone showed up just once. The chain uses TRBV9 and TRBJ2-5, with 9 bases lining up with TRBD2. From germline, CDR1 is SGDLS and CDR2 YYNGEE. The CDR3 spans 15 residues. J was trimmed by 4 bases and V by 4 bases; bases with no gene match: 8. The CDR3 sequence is CASSQVGGGAETQYF. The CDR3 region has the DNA TGTGCCAGCAGCCAAGTGGGCGGGGGGGCAGAGACCCAGTACTTC.

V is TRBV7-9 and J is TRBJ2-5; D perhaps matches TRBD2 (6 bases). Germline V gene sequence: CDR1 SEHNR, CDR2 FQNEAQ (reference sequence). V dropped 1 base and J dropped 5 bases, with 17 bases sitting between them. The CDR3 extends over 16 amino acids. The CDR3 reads CASSLGRDPRGETQYF. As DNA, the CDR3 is TGTGCCAGCAGCTTAGGAAGGGACCCCCGGGGGGAGACCCAGTACTTC. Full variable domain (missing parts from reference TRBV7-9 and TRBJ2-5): DTGVSQNPRHKITKRGQNVTFRCDPISEHNRLYWYRQTLGQGPEFLTYFQNEAQLEKSRLLSDRFSAERPKGSFSTLEIQRTEQGDSAMYLCASSLGRDPRGETQYFGPGTRLLVL.

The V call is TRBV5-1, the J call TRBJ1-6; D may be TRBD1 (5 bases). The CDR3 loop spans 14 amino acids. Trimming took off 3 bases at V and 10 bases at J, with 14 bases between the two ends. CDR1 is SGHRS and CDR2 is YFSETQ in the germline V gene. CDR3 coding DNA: TGCGCCAGCAGCTCCGGGGCCCTTGACTCACCCCTCCACTTT. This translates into CASSSGALDSPLHF. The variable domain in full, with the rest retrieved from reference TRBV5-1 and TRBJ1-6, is KAGVTQTPRYLIKTRGQQVTLSCSPISGHRSVSWYQQTPGQGLQFLFEYFSETQRNKGNFPGRFSGRQFSNSRSEMNVSTLELGDSALYLCASSSGALDSPLHFGNGTRLTVT.

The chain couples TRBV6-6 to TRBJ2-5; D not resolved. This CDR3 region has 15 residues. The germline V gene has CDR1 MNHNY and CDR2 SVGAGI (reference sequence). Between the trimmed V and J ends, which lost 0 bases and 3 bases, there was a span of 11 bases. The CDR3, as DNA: TGTGCCAGCAGTTACTCAGCCGGGTTCGAAGAGACCCAGTACTTC. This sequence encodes CASSYSAGFEETQYF.

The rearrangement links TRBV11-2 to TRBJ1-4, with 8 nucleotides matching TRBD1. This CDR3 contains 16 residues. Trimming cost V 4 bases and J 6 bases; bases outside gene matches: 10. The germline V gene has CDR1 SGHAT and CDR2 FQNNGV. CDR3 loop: CASSWGRTGRDEKLFF. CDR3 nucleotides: TGTGCCAGCAGCTGGGGGCGGACAGGGCGGGATGAAAAACTGTTTTTT.

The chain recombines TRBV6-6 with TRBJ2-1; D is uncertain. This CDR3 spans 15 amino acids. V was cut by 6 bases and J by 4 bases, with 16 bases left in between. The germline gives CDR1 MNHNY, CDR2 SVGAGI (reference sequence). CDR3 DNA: TGTGCCAGCAGCGAGAGGACGGTCCTATACAATGAGCAGTTCTTC. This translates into CASSERTVLYNEQFF.

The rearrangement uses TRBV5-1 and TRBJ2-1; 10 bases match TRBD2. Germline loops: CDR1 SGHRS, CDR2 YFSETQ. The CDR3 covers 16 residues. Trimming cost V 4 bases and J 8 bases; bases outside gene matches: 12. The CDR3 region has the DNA TGCGCCAGCAGCCATGCCCTAGCGGGGGAGGTCCATGAGCAGTTCTTC. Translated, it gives CASSHALAGEVHEQFF.

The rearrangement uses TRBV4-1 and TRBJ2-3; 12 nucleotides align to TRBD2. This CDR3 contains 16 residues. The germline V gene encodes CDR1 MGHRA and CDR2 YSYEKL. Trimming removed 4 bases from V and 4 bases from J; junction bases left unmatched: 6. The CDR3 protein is CASSRELAGGPDTQYF. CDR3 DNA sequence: TGCGCCAGCAGCCGAGAACTAGCGGGGGGCCCAGATACGCAGTATTTT.

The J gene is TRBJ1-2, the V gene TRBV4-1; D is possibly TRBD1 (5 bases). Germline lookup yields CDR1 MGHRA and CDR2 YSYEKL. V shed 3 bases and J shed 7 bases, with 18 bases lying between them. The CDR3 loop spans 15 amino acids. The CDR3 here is CASSHPRLGVGGYTF. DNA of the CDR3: TGCGCCAGCAGCCACCCCAGATTAGGGGTAGGTGGCTACACCTTC.

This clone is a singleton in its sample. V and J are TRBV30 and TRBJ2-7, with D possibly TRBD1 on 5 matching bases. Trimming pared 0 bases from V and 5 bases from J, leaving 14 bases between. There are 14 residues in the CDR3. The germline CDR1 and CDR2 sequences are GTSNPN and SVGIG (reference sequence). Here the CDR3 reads CAWSVAMGPHEQYF. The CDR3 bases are TGTGCCTGGAGTGTAGCCATGGGGCCCCACGAGCAGTACTTC.

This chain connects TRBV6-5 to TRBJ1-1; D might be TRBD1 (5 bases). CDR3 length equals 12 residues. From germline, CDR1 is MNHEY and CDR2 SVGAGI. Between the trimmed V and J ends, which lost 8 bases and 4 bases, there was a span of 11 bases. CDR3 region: CASRDVVTEAFF. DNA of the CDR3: TGTGCCAGCCGGGACGTGGTCACTGAAGCTTTCTTT.

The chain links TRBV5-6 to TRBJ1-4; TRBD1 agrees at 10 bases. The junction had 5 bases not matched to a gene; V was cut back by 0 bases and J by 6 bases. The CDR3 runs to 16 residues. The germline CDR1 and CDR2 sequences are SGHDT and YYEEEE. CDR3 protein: CASSLDRDRGDEKLFF. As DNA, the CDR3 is TGTGCCAGCAGCTTGGACCGGGACAGGGGTGATGAAAAACTGTTTTTT.

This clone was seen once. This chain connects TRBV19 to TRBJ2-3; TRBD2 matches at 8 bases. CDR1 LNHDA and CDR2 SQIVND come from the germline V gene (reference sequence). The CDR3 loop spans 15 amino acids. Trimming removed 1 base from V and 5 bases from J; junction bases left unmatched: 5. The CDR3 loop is CASSIGGLVQDTQYF. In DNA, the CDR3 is TGTGCCAGTAGTATAGGGGGACTAGTCCAAGATACGCAGTATTTT.

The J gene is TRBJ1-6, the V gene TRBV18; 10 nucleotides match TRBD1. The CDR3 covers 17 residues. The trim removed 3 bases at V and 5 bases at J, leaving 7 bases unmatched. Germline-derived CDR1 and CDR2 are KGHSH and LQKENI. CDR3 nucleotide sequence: TGTGCCAGCTCACCCCTGACAGGGGGCGCGGATAATTCACCCCTCCACTTT. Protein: CASSPLTGGADNSPLHF.

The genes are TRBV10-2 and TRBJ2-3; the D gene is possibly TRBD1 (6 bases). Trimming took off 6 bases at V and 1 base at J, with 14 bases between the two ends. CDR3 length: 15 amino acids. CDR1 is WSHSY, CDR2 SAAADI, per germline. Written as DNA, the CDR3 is TGCGCCAGCAGCTGGGGGCCCGCCGGCACAGATACGCAGTATTTT. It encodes CASSWGPAGTDTQYF.

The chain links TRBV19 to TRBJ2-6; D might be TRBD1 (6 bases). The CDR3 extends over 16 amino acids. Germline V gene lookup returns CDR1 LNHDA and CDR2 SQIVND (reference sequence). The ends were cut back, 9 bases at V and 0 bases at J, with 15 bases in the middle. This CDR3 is CASTDRSFSGANVLTF. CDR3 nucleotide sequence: TGTGCCAGCACTGACAGGTCCTTCTCTGGGGCCAACGTCCTGACTTTC.

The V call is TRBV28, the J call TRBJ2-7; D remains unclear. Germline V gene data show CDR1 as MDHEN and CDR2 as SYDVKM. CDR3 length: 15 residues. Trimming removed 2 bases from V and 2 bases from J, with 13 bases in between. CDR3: CASSLGEAPTYEQYF. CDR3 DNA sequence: TGTGCCAGCAGTTTAGGTGAGGCCCCAACCTACGAGCAGTACTTC.

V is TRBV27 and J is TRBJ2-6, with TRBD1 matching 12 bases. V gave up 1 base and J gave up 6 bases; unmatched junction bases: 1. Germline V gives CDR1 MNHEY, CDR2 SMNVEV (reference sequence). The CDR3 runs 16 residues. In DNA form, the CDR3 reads TGTGCCAGCAGTTTATTGGGACAGGGGGCGGCCAACGTCCTGACTTTC. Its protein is CASSLLGQGAANVLTF.

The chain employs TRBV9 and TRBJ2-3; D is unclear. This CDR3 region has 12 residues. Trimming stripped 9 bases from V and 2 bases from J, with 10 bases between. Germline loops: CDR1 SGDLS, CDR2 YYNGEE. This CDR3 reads CATCPTTDTQYF. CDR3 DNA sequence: TGTGCCACCTGTCCCACCACAGATACGCAGTATTTT.